This TCR beta chain was identified during a study of cytomegalovirus exposure and HLA in healthy donors (dated by TCRdb to 2015 to 2018). Background for the entire study: An earlier analysis of 587 of the donors reported about 290 Gb of sequence data and around 110 million unique TCR beta sequences from about 180 million T cells. Alongside the repertoire data, information on donor age, sex, ethnicity and CMV serostatus was compiled. All discovery cohort repertoires had been generated using a single sequencing platform. Typing coverage differed by locus: A, B, C, DRB1 and DQB1 were typed in roughly 620-630 donors, DQA1 in 500 to 550, DPA1 in nearly 610, and DPB1 in just under 490. To study patterns of TCR occurrence, a later analysis re-analyzed previously published TCR beta repertoires from around 660 donors and added high-resolution HLA genotyping. Rather than drawing on any new phenotypic data, the later analysis identified candidate immune exposures from TCR beta sequences and the way those sequences occurred across donors. Five DR-DQ haplotypes were treated as single units for association and clustering because of strong linkage in the cohort. The study aimed to test whether signatures of past pathogen exposure could be identified by cataloging public T cell receptors. The study used immunosequencing to profile the T cell repertoires of more than 650 subjects and linked those repertoires to cytomegalovirus serostatus. To predict cytomegalovirus infection status, the study brought together high-throughput TCR immunosequencing, statistical association of individual TCRs with disease status, and machine learning. Among the 398 genotyped donors, around 81% belonged to the genetic ancestry cluster associated with self-reported Caucasian donors. Along with the approximately 700-subject first cohort, a separate validation cohort of over a hundred different subjects was used. Among about 360 genotyped donors of the cohort, an average of about 240,000 unique TCR beta nucleotide sequences were sequenced per donor, roughly 20% of them non-productive. HLA typing covered class I and class II loci at four-digit resolution. An early release that covered about 600 HLA-typed donors contained approximately 290 gigabases of sequencing data and about 84 million unique TCR sequences. An earlier analysis of 500 to 750 of the donors applied high-throughput TCR beta sequencing to assess whether each TCR beta V gene segment acted as functional or pseudogenic. A later genetic analysis took genome-wide SNP genotypes for about 65% of the 666 donors and used that subset as a discovery cohort.

Study-level results and caveats: Because some donors lacked HLA typing at each locus, the association tests relied only on the typed subset. A later analysis associated 15,000 to 20,000 TCR beta sequences with specific HLA alleles at a false discovery rate of 0.05. A further reported finding was that TCR beta sequences accurately predicted the HLA-A and HLA-B alleles for most subjects in the first cohort. Broadly in line with IMGT annotations, most TCR beta V segments showed up in productive rearrangements about 87% or about 30% of the time in an earlier analysis of 587 of the donors. Strong co-occurrence of HLA alleles, especially DR and DQ, made assigning TCR associations to individual alleles difficult. In the study, 150 to 200 TCR beta chains were listed as associated with cytomegalovirus. In a later analysis, the rate of TCR association differed among HLA loci, with DRB1 alleles having the most associated TCRs and HLA-C alleles having the fewest. A later analysis found that HLA-associated TCR beta chains were more clonally expanded and had lower generation probabilities than equally common non-associated chains. In a later genetic analysis, a missense DCLRE1C variant was associated with V-gene and J-gene trimming of TCR beta chains, and the association was replicated in an independent cohort. The classifier was reported to diagnose cytomegalovirus status with high specificity and sensitivity in both the original cohort and the validation cohort. A later genetic analysis reported fewer N-insertions in productive TCRs among donors in an Asian-associated ancestry cluster than the approximately 670-donor mean. This cohort had only TCR beta chains sequenced, and the lack of alpha or paired-chain data limited which features could be detected. The presence/absence analyses assumed that sequencing depth was roughly uniform across donors, and that assumption may not be true. Linkage disequilibrium might explain the correlated functional status among segregating V segments, but an unknown experimental factor could not be excluded. The 87-base-pair reads could not distinguish some IMGT-functional V segments, including TRBV6-2 and TRBV6-3, so those segments were excluded. A later analysis reported that several top co-occurrence clusters appeared linked to parvovirus B19, influenza, CMV and Epstein-Barr virus. Most TCR sequences were observed very rarely across donors, whereas some public TCRs were present in many individuals. Three of the identified cytomegalovirus-associated TCR beta chains were confirmed in vitro to be specific for cytomegalovirus antigens. The authors suggested that the approach could potentially be extended to other disease states and immunological phenotypes. Because counts were too low, approximately 15 rarely observed V segments, including chromosome 9 orphons, were excluded from the earlier analysis of a few hundred of the donors. A cluster of highly shared sequence variants was judged likely to represent a technical artifact of the sequencing pipeline. For the cohort, immune exposure information was limited to CMV serostatus. Most CMV-associated TCR beta chains appeared to be HLA-restricted in a later analysis, and the HLA associations seemed to be driven largely by CMV exposure.

Receptor amplification or capture employed the immunoSEQ multiplex PCR assay. For the multiplex PCR, a mixture combining 60 forward primers for TCR Vbeta segments and 13 reverse primers for TCR Jbeta segments was used. A multiplex PCR assay on genomic DNA amplified the CDR3 region of rearranged TCR beta genes. The Illumina HiSeq System was used to sequence the amplified TCR beta libraries as 87-base-pair reads. Processing in the source paper ran as follows. A later analysis tallied around 80 million unique TCR beta chains across the 650 to 750 repertoires, and approximately 12 million of those chains were shared by two or more donors. A nearest-neighbor algorithm error-corrected the raw reads and collapsed the reads into unique sequences, merging closely related sequences to remove PCR and sequencing errors. To assign V, D and J gene segments, CDR3 sequences were aligned to IMGT reference sequences. For a sequence to be retained, at least a six-nucleotide match to both a V gene segment and a J gene segment was required. Rearrangements were classified as productive when the CDR3 lacked stop codons and remained in frame with V and J, and all other rearrangements were classified as non-productive. CDR3 was defined by IMGT convention, running from the second conserved V-encoded cysteine to the conserved J-encoded phenylalanine. The earlier analysis of about 610 of the donors excluded sequences that lacked an unambiguous match to a single V gene segment. In an earlier analysis of several hundred of the donors, V segments were called functional above 56.7% productive rearrangements and were called segregating when the between-donor standard deviation exceeded 5%. To diagnose cytomegalovirus status from the catalog of TCR beta chain sequences, a statistical classification framework was built. V and J gene assignment, in a later analysis, came from comparing TCR nucleotide sequences with IMGT/GENE-DB human TR gene sequences. In a later analysis, CDR3 sequences and most-parsimonious VDJ recombination scenarios were assigned using the TCRdist pipeline. In a later analysis, every TCR beta chain was defined by the combination of its CDR3 amino acid sequence and its V-gene family, and reads without a unique V-gene family were dropped. In a later analysis, 450 to 600 highly shared, low-generation-probability nucleotide sequences were removed to address suspected cross-contamination and a sequencing artifact. In a later analysis, a clonal expansion index for each public chain was calculated from normalized within-repertoire ranks of inferred template counts. A later analysis computed generation probabilities with a VDJ recombination model fitted to out-of-frame rearrangements, and checked the results against IGoR. Hypergeometric tests were used in a later analysis to score TCR-TCR, TCR-HLA and TCR-CMV co-occurrence, with a repertoire-size bias correction applied to the TCR pairs. A later analysis estimated false discovery rates by permuting HLA or CMV assignments 20 times. A later analysis grouped co-occurring TCRs with DBSCAN, adding TCRdist sequence similarity when clustering within HLA-allele-positive subsets. Co-occurrence clustering excluded repertoires with fewer than 30,000 or more than 120,000 public chains, plus five with anomalous nucleotide sharing. TCRdb took this table from immuneACCESS and kept in-frame rearrangements with V and J called. Such tables lack part of the clones; where checked against another copy, unresolved V genes explain under half of the gap, and the rest is unexplained. V and J calls and clone size are as listed in that table; D and trimming were resolved from the DNA. The sample profile shows around 200,000 clones; 77% of them were found once. The top ten clonotypes cover around 2.9% of the sample.

The germline V gene supplies CDR1 MNHNS and CDR2 SASEGT. A distance of 13 bases separates the germline ends of V and J, which lose 4 bases and 4 bases respectively. CDR3 length: 14 amino acids, cysteine to phenylalanine. Left in the record is the CDR3 DNA by itself, 42 bases read in frame from the first base. The cohort consisted of some 670 healthy bone marrow donors. At the time of sampling, all cohort members were nominally healthy, though unrecorded immune exposures were likely present. The donor tested CMV seropositive and was one of the 289 seropositive cohort members. Each donor provided a peripheral blood sample, and peripheral blood mononuclear cells were used for TCR beta sequencing. Genomic DNA was extracted from the blood cell samples with the Qiagen DNeasy Blood Extraction Kit. Notes on this clone: Its binding antigen is unknown. No base quality information exists; no much larger clone differs at one position.

Rearrangement joined TRBV6-1 to TRBJ1-2; the D gene is perhaps TRBD1, on 6 matching bases. The specimen sequenced was PBMCs. The receptor's source is a woman in her fifties or sixties in good health and CMV-seropositive. The CDR3 here reads CASSGAGATYGYTF. The nucleotide sequence reads TGTGCCAGCAGTGGAGCAGGGGCTACCTATGGCTACACCTTC.